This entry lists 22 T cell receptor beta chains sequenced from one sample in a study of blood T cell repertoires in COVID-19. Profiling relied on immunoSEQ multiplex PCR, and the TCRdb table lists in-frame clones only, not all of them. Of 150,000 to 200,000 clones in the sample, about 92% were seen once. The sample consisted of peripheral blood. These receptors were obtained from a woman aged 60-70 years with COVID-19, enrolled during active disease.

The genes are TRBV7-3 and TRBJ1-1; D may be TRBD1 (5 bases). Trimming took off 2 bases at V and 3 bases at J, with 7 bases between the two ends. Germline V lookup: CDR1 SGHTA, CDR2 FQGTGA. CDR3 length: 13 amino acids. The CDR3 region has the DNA TGTGCCAGCAGCTTAGACAGCTACACTGAAGCTTTCTTT. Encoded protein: CASSLDSYTEAFF.

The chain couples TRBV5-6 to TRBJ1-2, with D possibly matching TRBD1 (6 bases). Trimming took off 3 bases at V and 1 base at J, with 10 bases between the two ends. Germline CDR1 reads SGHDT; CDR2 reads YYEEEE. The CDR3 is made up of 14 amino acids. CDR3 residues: CASSWDILNYGYTF. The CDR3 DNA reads TGTGCCAGCAGCTGGGACATCCTTAACTATGGCTACACCTTC.

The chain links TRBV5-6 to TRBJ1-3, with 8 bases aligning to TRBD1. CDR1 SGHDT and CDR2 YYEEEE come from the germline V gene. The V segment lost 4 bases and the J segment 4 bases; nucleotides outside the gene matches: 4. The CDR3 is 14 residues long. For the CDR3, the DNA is TGTGCCAGCAGCGACAGGGGACTCGGAAACACCATATATTTT. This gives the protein CASSDRGLGNTIYF.

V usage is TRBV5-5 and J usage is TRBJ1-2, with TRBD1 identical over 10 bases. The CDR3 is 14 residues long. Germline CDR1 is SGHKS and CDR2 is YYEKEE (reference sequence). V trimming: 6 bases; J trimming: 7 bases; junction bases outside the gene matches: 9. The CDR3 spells CASNLRQGALGYTF. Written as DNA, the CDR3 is TGTGCCAGCAATTTGAGACAGGGGGCTCTTGGCTACACCTTC.

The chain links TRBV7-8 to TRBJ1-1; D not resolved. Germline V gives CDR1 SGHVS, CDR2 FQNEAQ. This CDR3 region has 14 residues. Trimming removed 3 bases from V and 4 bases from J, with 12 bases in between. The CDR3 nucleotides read TGTGCCAGCAGCTTGTTTGGGGAGGGCACTGAAGCTTTCTTT. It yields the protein CASSLFGEGTEAFF.

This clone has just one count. The CDR3 nucleotides read TGTGCCAGTAGTACGGGAACAACTAATGAAAAACTGTTTTTT. Its translation is CASSTGTTNEKLFF. This chain links TRBV19 with TRBJ1-4; D uncertain. CDR1 and CDR2 (germline): LNHDA, SQIVND (reference sequence). Trimming shortened V by 4 bases and J by 0 bases, and 6 bases separated the two germline ends. The CDR3 extends over 14 amino acids.

CDR3 amino acids: CASSFGADEQFF. As DNA, the CDR3 is TGTGCCAGCAGCTTTGGTGCAGATGAGCAGTTCTTC. This rearrangement joins TRBV7-9 to TRBJ2-1, with D uncertain. This CDR3 contains 12 residues. Germline loops: CDR1 SEHNR, CDR2 FQNEAQ (reference sequence). The ends were cut back, 3 bases at V and 8 bases at J, with 8 bases in the middle. The full variable domain, with the rest looked up from reference TRBV7-9 and TRBJ2-1, is DTGVSQNPRHKITKRGQNVTFRCDPISEHNRLYWYRQTLGQGPEFLTYFQNEAQLEKSRLLSDRFSAERPKGSFSTLEIQRTEQGDSAMYLCASSFGADEQFFGPGTRLTVL.

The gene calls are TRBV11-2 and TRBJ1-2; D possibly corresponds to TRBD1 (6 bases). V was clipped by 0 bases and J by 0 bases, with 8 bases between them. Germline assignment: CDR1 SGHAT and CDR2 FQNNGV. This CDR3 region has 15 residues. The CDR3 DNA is TGTGCCAGCAGCTTAGAGCGACAGGCTAACTATGGCTACACCTTC. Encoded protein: CASSLERQANYGYTF.

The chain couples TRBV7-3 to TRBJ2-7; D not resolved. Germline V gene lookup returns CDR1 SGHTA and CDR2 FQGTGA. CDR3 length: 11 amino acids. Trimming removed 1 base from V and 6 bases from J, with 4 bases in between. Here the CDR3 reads CASSLRSEQYF. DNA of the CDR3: TGTGCCAGCAGCTTAAGGAGCGAGCAGTACTTC.

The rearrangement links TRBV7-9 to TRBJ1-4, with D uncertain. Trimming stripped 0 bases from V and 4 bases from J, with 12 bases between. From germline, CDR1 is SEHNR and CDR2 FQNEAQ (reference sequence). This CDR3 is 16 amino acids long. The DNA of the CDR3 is TGTGCCAGCAGCTTAGCGACCCTACGGGGTAATGAAAAACTGTTTTTT. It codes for CASSLATLRGNEKLFF.

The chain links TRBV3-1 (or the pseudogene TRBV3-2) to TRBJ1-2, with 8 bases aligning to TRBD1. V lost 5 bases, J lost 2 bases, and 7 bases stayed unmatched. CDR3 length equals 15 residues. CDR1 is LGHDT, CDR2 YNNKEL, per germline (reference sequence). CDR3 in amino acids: CASSDARTGNYGYTF. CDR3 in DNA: TGTGCCAGCAGCGACGCCCGGACAGGGAACTATGGCTACACCTTC.

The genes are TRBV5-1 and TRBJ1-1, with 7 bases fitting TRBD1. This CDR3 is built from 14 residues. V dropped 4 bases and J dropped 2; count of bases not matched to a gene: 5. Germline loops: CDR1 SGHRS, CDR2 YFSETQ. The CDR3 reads CASSSDRVNTEAFF. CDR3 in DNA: TGCGCCAGCAGCAGCGACAGGGTTAACACTGAAGCTTTCTTT. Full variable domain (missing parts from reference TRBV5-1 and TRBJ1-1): KAGVTQTPRYLIKTRGQQVTLSCSPISGHRSVSWYQQTPGQGLQFLFEYFSETQRNKGNFPGRFSGRQFSNSRSEMNVSTLELGDSALYLCASSSDRVNTEAFFGQGTRLTVV.

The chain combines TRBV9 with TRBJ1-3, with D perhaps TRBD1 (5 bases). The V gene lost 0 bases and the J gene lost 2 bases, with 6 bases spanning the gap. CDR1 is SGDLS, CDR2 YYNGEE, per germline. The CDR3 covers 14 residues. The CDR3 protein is CASSVDRTGNTIYF. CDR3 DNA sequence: TGTGCCAGCAGCGTAGACAGGACTGGAAACACCATATATTTT.

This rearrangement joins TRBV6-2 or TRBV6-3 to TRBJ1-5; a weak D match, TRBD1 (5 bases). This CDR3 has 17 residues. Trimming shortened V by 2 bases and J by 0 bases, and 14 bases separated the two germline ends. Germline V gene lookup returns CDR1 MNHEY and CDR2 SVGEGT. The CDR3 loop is CASSYPTGFYSNQPQHF. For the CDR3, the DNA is TGTGCCAGCAGTTACCCTACAGGCTTCTATAGCAATCAGCCCCAGCATTTT.

The CDR3 protein is CASSQNTGVNTEAFF. CDR3 sequence (DNA): TGTGCCAGCAGCCAGAACACAGGGGTGAACACTGAAGCTTTCTTT. The chain couples TRBV14 to TRBJ1-1, with 7 positions matching TRBD1. Trimming cost V 3 bases and J 0 bases; bases outside gene matches: 4. Germline CDR1 and CDR2: SGHDN and FVKESK. The CDR3 length is 15 residues.

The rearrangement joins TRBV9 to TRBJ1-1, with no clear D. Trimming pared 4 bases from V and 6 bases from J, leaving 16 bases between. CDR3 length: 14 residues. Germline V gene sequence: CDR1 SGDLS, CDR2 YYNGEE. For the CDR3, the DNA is TGTGCCAGCAGCTTTGGGAGCTCTATGGCTGAAGCTTTCTTT. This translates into CASSFGSSMAEAFF.

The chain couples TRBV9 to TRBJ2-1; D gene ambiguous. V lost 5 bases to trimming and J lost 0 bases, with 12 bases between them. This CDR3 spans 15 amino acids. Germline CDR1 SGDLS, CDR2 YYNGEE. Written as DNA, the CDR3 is TGTGCCAGCAGTCCACAGCAGAGCTCCTACAATGAGCAGTTCTTC. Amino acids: CASSPQQSSYNEQFF.

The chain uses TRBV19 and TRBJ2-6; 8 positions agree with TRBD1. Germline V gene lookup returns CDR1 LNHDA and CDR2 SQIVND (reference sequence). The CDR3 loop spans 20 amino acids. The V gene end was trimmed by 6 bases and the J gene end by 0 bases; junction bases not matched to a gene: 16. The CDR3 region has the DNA TGTGCCAGTAGCCGACGGGGTCTCGGGACAGGCCTCTCTGGGGCCAACGTCCTGACTTTC. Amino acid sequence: CASSRRGLGTGLSGANVLTF.

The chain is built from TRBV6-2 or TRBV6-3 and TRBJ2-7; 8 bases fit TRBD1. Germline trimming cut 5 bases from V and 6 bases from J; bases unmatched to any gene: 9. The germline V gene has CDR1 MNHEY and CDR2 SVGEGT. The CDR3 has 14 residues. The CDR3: CASSRQGSSSEQYF. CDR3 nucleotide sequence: TGTGCCAGCAGTCGACAGGGGTCTTCGTCCGAGCAGTACTTC.

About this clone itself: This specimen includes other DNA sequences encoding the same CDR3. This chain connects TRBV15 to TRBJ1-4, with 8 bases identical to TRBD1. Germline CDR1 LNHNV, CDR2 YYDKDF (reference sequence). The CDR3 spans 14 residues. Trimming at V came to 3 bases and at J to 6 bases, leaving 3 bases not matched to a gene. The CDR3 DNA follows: TGTGCCACCAGCAGGGACAGGGTGGATGAAAAACTGTTTTTT. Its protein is CATSRDRVDEKLFF.

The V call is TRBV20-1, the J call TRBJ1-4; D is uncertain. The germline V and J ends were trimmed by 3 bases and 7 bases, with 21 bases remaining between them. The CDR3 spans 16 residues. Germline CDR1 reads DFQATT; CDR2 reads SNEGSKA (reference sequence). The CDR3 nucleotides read TGCAGTGCTAGTGACCGACGACTCGGGAGACCTGAAAAACTGTTTTTT. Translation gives CSASDRRLGRPEKLFF.

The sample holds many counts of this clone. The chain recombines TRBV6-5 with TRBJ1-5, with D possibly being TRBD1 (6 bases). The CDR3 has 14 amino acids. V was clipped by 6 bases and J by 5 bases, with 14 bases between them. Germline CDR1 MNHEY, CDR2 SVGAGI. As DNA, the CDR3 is TGTGCCAGCAGAACAGGCGGGGGCGATCAGCCCCAGCATTTT. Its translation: CASRTGGGDQPQHF.